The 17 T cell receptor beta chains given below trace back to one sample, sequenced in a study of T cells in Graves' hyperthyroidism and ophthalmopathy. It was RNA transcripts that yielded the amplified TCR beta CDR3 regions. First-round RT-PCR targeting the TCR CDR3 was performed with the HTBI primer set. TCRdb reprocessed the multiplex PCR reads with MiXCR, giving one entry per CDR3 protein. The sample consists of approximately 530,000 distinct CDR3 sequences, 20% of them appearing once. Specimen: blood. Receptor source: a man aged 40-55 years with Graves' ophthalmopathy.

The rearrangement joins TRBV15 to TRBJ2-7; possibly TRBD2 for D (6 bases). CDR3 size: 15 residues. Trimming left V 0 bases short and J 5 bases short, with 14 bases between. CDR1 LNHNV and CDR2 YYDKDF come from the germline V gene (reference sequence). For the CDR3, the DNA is TGTGCCACCAGCAGAGAATACCGGGAGACTGACGAGCAGTACTTC. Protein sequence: CATSREYRETDEQYF.

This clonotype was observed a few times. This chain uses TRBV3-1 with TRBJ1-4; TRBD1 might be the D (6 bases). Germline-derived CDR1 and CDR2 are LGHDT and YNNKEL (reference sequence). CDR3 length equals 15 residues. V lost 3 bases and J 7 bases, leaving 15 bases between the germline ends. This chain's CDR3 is CASSQWGGHGEKLFF. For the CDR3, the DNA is TGTGCCAGCAGCCAGTGGGGGGGGCACGGTGAAAAACTGTTTTTT.

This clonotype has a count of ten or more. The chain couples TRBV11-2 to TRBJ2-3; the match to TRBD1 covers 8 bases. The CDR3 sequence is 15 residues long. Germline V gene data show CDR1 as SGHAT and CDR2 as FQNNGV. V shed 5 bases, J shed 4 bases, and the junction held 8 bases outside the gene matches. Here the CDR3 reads CASSPTGGQADTQYF. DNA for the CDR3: TGTGCCAGCAGCCCCACAGGGGGGCAGGCAGATACGCAGTATTTT.

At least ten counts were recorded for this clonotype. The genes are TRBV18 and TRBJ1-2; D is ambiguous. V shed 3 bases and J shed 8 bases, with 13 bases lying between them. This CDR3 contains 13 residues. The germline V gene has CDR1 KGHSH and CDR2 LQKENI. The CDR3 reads CASSPQAGDGYTF. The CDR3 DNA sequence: TGTGCCAGCTCACCCCAGGCGGGAGACGGCTACACCTTC. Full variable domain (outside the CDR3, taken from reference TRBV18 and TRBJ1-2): NAGVMQNPRHLVRRRGQEARLRCSPMKGHSHVYWYRQLPEEGLKFMVYLQKENIIDESGMPKERFSAEFPKEGPSILRIQQVVRGDSAAYFCASSPQAGDGYTFGSGTRLTVV.

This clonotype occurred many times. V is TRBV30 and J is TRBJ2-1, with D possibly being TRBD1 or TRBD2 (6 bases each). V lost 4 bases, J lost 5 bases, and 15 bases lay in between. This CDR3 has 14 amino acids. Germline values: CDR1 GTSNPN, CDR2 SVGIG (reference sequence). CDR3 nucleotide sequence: TGTGCCTGGATCAGAGGGGGGTATAACAATGAGCAGTTCTTC. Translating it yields CAWIRGGYNNEQFF.

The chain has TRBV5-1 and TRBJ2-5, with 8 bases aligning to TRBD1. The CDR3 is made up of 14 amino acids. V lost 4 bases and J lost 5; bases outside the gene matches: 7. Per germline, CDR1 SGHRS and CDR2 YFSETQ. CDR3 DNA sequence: TGCGCCAGCAGCACCCAGGGGGCGGAGGAGACCCAGTACTTC. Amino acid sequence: CASSTQGAEETQYF.

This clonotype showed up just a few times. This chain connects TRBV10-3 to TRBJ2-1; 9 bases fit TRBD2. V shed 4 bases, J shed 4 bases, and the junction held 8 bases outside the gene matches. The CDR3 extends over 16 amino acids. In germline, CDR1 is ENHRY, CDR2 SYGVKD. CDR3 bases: TGTGCCATCAGTGTAAGCGGGGGGACCACATACAATGAGCAGTTCTTC. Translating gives CAISVSGGTTYNEQFF.

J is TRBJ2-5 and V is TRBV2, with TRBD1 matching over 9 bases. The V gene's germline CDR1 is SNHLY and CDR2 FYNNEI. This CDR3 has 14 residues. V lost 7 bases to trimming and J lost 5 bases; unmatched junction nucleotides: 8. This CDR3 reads CASNPGQGSETQYF. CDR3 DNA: TGTGCCAGCAACCCGGGACAGGGTTCGGAGACCCAGTACTTC.

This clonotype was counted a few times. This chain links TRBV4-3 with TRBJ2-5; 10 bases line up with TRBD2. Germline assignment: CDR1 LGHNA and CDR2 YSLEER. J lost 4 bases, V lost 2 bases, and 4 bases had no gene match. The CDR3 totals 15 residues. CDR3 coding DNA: TGCGCCAGCAGCCAATGGCTAGCGGGAGTAGAGACCCAGTACTTC. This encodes CASSQWLAGVETQYF.

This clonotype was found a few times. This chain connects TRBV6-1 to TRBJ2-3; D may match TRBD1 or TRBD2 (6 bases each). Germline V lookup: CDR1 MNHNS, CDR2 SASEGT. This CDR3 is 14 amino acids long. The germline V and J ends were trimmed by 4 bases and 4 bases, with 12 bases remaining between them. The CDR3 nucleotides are TGTGCCAGCAGTGTGGTCGGGGGCTCAGATACGCAGTATTTT. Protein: CASSVVGGSDTQYF.

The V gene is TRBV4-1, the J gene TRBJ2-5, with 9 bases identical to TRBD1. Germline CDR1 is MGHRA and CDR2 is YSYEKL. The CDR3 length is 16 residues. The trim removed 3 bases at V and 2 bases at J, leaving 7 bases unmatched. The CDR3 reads CASSHTGGWSQETQYF. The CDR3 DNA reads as TGCGCCAGCAGCCACACAGGGGGCTGGAGTCAAGAGACCCAGTACTTC.

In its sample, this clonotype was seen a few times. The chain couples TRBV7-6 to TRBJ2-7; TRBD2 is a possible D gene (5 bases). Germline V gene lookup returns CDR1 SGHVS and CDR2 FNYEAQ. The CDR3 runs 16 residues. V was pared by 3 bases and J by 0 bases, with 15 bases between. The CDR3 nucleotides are TGTGCCAGCAGCTTGAGCGGCGGATCATACTCCTACGAGCAGTACTTC. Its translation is CASSLSGGSYSYEQYF.

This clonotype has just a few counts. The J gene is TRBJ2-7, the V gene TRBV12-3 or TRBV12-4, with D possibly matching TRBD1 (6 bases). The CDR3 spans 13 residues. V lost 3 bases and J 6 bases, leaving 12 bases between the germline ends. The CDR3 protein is CASSFDRSGEQYF. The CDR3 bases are TGTGCCAGCAGTTTTGACAGGAGTGGCGAGCAGTACTTC.

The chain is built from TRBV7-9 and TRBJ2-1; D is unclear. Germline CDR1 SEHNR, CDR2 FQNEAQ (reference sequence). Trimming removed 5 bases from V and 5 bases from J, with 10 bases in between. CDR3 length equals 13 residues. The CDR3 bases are TGTGCCAGCAGCGGAAGTAAGAACAATGAGCAGTTCTTC. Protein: CASSGSKNNEQFF.

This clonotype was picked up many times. Here the CDR3 reads CASSPLPDKQETQYF. CDR3 nucleotide sequence: TGTGCCAGCTCACCACTGCCGGACAAGCAAGAGACCCAGTACTTC. V gene TRBV18 combines with J gene TRBJ2-5; maybe TRBD1 (5 bases). The CDR3 extends over 15 amino acids. V was trimmed by 1 base and J by 2 bases, leaving 11 bases between them. Germline V CDR1 and CDR2: KGHSH, LQKENI.

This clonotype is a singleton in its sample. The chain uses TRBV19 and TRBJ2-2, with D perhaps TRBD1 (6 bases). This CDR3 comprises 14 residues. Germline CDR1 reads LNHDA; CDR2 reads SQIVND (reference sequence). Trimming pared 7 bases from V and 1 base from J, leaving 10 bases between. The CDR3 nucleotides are TGTGCCAGTAACAGGGACCTGAACACCGGGGAGCTGTTTTTT. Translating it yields CASNRDLNTGELFF.

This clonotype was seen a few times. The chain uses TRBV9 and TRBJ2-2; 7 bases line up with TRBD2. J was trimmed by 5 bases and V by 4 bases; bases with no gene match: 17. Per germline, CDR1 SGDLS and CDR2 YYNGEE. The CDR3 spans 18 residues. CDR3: CASSPTNGGPRGTGELFF. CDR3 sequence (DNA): TGTGCCAGCAGCCCGACTAACGGGGGTCCGCGGGGGACCGGGGAGCTGTTTTTT. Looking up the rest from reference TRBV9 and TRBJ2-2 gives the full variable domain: DSGVTQTPKHLITATGQRVTLRCSPRSGDLSVYWYQQSLDQGLQFLIQYYNGEERAKGNILERFSAQQFPDLHSELNLSSLELGDSALYFCASSPTNGGPRGTGELFFGEGSRLTVL.